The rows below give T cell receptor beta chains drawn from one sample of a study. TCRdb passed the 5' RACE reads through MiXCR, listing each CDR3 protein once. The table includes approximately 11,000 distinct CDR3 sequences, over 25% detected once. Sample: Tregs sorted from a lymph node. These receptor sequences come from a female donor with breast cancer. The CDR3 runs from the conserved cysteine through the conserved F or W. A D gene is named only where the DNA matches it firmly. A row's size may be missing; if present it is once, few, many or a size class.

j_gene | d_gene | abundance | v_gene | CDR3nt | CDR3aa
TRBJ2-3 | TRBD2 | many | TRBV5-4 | TGTGCCAGCAGCCACAAACCACTAGCGGGAGTTGAAGATACGCAGTATTTT | CASSHKPLAGVEDTQYF
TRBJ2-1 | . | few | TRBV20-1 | TGCAGTGCAACAAGGGCAGCGGGCGTCTACAATGAGCAGTTCTTC | CSATRAAGVYNEQFF
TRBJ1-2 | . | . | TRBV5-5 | TGTGCCAGCAGCATGAGGACCGGGGGCTACACCTTC | CASSMRTGGYTF
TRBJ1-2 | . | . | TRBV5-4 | TGTGCCAGCAGCTTGTCTTCGACTACTAACTATGGCTACACCTTC | CASSLSSTTNYGYTF
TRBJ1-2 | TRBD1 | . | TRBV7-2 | TGTGCCAGCAGCTCGCCGGGACAGGGGTACTATGGCTACACCTTC | CASSSPGQGYYGYTF
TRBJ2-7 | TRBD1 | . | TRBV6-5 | TGTGCCAGCAGTTACCCCCAAGTTGAACAGGGGGCCTACGAGCAGTACTTC | CASSYPQVEQGAYEQYF
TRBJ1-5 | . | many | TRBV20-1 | TGCAGTGCCACGACAGGAAATCAGCCCCAGCATTTT | CSATTGNQPQHF
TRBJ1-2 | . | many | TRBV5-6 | TGTGCCAGCAGCTTGGCCGGGGAGTATGGCTACACCTTC | CASSLAGEYGYTF
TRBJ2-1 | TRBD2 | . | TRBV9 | TGTGCCAGCGCGTCAACTAGCGGGAGTCGGTATGCGAGTGAGCAGTTCTTC | CASASTSGSRYASEQFF
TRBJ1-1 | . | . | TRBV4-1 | TGCGCCAGCAGCGGCCGAACCAGAGCGAACACTGAAGCTCTCTTT | CASSGRTRANTEALF
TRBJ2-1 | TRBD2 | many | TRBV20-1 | TGCAGTGCTACCGCTAGCGGGTGGTCCTACAATGAGCAGTTCTTC | CSATASGWSYNEQFF
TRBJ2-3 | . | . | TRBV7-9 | TGTGTCAGCAGGGCCGCAGATACGCAGTATTTT | CVSRAADTQYF
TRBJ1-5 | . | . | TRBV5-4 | TGTGCCAGCAGCTTGTCCTCAGTCGGGCCCCAGCATTTT | CASSLSSVGPQHF
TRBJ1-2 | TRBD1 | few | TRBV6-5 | TGTGCCAGCGTACAAGGGGGCATGGGAGGCTACACCTTC | CASVQGGMGGYTF
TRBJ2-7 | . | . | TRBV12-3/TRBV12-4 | TGTGCCACGAGGAGCGGAGGTTCATACGAGCAGTACTTC | CATRSGGSYEQYF